The source of this T cell receptor (beta chain) is a study of blood T cell repertoires in COVID-19. As for the study in general: The study drew acute and convalescent COVID-19 samples from the United States, Italy and Spain. The cDNA or gDNA used as material had been derived from T cells, B-cell-depleted T cells, or PBMCs.

Authors' analysis steps: Estimation of nucleated cell counts was performed using reference gene primer amplification. Sequencing was performed with immunoSEQ multiplex PCR; in TCRdb, only in-frame clones are kept and a portion is missing. The V and J calls and the clone size are those of that table, but D and trimming were determined from the DNA. The data show around 21,000 clones, around 79% seen once. The sequence came from a man older than 75 with acute or convalescent COVID-19. What was sequenced was peripheral blood.

CDR3 in amino acids: CASSSSPSVLAGVYEQYF. CDR3 nucleotides: TGTGCCAGCAGCTCCTCGCCCTCTGTACTAGCGGGAGTCTACGAGCAGTACTTC. The chain is built from TRBV7-8 and TRBJ2-7, with 11 bases matching TRBD2. The CDR3 is 18 residues long. The V and J ends lost 4 bases and 3 bases, in that order; junction bases with no gene match: 14. Germline CDR1 is SGHVS and CDR2 is FQNEAQ.